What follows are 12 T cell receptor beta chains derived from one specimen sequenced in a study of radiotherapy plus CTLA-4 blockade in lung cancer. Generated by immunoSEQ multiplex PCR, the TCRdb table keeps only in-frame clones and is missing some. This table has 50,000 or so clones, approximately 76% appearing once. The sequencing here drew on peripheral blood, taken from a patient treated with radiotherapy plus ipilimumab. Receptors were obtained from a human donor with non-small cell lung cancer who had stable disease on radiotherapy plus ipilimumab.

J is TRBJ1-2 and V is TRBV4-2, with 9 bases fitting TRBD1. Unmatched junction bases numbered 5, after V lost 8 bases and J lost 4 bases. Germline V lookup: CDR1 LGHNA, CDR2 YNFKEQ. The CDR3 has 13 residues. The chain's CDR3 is CASHEGQGYGYTF. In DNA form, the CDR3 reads TGTGCCAGCCACGAGGGACAGGGCTATGGCTACACCTTC.

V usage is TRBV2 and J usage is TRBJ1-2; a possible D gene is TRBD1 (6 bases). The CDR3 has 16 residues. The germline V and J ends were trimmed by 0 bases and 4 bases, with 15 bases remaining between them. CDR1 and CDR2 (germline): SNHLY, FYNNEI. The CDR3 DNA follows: TGTGCCAGCAGTGAAGCGGGGGCAGTCGGTCCCTATGGCTACACCTTC. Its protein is CASSEAGAVGPYGYTF.

This CDR3 is CASSPPPGPPAQETQYF. The CDR3 coding sequence is TGTGCCAGCTCACCACCCCCGGGACCGCCGGCCCAAGAGACCCAGTACTTC. This sequence joins TRBV18 and TRBJ2-5, with D tentatively TRBD1 or TRBD2 (5 bases each). CDR1 and CDR2 (germline): KGHSH, LQKENI. V lost 0 bases and J 1 base, leaving 15 bases between the germline ends. The CDR3 is 17 amino acids.

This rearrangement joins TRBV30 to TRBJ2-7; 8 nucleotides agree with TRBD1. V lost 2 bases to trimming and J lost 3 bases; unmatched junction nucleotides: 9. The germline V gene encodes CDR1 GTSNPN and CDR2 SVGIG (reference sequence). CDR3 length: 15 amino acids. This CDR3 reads CAWSLLAGGSYEQYF. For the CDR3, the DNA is TGTGCCTGGAGTCTCTTGGCAGGGGGCAGCTACGAGCAGTACTTC. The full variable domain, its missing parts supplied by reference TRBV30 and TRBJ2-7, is SQTIHQWPATLVQPVGSPLSLECTVEGTSNPNLYWYRQAAGRGLQLLFYSVGIGQISSEVPQNLSASRPQDRQFILSSKKLLLSDSGFYLCAWSLLAGGSYEQYFGPGTRLTVT.

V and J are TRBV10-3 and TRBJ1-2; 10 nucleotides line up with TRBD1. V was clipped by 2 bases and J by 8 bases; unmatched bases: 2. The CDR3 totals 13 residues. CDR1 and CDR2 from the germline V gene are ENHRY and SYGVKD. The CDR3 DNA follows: TGTGCCATCAGTGAGCCGACAGGGGGCGGCTACACCTTC. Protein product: CAISEPTGGGYTF.

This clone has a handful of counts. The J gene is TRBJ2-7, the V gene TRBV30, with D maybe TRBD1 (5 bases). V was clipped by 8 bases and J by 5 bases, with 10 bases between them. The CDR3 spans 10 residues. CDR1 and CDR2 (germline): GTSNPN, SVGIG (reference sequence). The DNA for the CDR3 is TGTGCCCCACAGGCGGACGAGCAGTACTTC. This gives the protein CAPQADEQYF. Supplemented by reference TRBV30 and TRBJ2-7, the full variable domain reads SQTIHQWPATLVQPVGSPLSLECTVEGTSNPNLYWYRQAAGRGLQLLFYSVGIGQISSEVPQNLSASRPQDRQFILSSKKLLLSDSGFYLCAPQADEQYFGPGTRLTVT.

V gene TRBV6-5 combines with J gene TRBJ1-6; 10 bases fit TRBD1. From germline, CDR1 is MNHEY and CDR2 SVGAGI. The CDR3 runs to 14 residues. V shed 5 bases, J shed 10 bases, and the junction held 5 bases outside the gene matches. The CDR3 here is CASSAGTGVSPLHF. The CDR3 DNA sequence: TGTGCCAGCAGTGCCGGGACAGGGGTCTCACCCCTCCACTTT.

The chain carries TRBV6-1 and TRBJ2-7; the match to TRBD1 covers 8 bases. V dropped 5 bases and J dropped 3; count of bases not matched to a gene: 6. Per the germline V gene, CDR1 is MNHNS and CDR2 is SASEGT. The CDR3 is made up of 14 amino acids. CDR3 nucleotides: TGTGCCAGCAGTCCTCTACAGGGGGACTACGAGCAGTACGTC. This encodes CASSPLQGDYEQYV.

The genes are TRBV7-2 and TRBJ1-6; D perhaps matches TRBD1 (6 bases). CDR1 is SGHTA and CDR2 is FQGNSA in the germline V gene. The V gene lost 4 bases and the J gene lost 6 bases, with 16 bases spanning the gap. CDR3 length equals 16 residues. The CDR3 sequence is CASSSRGRVGNSPLHF. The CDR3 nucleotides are TGTGCCAGCAGCTCCAGGGGCAGGGTGGGTAATTCACCCCTCCACTTT. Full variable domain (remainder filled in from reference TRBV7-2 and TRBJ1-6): GAGVSQSPSNKVTEKGKDVELRCDPISGHTALYWYRQSLGQGLEFLIYFQGNSAPDKSGLPSDRFSAERTGGSVSTLTIQRTQQEDSAVYLCASSSRGRVGNSPLHFGNGTRLTVT.

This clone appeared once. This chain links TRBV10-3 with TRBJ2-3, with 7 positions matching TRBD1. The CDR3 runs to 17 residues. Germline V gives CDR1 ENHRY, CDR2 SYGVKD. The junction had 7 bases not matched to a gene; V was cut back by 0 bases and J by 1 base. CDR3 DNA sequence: TGTGCCATCAGTGAGTCGAATCACAGGGGACGCACAGATACGCAGTATTTT. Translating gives CAISESNHRGRTDTQYF.

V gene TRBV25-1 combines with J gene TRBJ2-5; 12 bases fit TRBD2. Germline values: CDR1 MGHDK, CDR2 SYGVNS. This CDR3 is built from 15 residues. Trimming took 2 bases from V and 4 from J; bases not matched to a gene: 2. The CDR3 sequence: CASSETLAGGETQYF. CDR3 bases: TGTGCCAGCAGTGAAACACTAGCGGGGGGAGAGACCCAGTACTTC.

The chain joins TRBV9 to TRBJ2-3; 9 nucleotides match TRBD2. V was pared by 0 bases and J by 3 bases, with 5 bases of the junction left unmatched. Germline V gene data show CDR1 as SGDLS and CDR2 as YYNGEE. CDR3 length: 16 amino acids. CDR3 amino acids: CASSVGSLAGTDTQYF. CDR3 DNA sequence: TGTGCCAGCAGCGTAGGGAGTCTAGCGGGGACAGATACGCAGTATTTT.